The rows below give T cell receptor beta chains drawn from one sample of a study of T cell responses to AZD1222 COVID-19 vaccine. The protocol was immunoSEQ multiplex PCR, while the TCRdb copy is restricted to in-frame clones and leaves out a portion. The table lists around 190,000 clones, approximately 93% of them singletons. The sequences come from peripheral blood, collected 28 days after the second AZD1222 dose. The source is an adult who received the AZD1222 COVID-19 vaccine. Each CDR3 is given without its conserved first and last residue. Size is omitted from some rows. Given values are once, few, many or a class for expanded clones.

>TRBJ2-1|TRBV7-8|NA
ASSSYSGGGHNEQF
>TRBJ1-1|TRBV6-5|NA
ASSYRGKTEAF
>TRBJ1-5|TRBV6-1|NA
ASSDPGQGGQPQH
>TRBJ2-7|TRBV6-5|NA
ASSYAGGQYEQY
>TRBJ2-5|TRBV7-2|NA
ASSLGQGETQY
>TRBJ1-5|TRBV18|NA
ASSPDRSLSNQPQH
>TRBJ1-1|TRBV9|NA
ASSTRDSPTQRAF
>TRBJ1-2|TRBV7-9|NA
ASSLRVNYGYT
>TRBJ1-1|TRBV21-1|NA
ASSRGLDLNTEAF
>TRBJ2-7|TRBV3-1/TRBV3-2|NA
ASSQALAGALYEQY
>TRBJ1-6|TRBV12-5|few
ASGLEDRPRNSPLH
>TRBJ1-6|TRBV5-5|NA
ASSLEVREGSPLH
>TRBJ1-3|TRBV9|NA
ASSVDPNRGLSGNTIY
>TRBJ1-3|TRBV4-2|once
ASSRVLSGNTIY
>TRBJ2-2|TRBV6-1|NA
ASSESPGNTGELF
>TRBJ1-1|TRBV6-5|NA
ASSYNPTNTEAF
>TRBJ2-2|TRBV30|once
AWRGTSGSVYTGELF
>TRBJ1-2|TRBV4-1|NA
ASSQAGTGSYGYT
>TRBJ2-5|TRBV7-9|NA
ASSQRDREGETQY
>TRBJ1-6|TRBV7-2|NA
ASSLGQGYSPLH